This is a list of T cell receptor beta chains from one sample in a study of blood T cells in healthy people across ages. MiXCR was run by TCRdb on the 5' RACE reads, yielding one entry per CDR3 protein. The data show more than 650,000 distinct CDR3 sequences, with approximately 55% seen just once and approximately 40% held by the top ten. The sequenced sample consisted of blood. These receptor sequences come from a man older than 75 in good health. Each CDR3 is given with its conserved first and last residue. Each record gives: V gene, D gene, clone size, J gene, CDR3 DNA, CDR3 protein. A D gene is named only where the DNA matches it firmly. Size values are once, few and many counts, or a class for expanded clones, and some rows have none.

V gene: TRBV27; D gene: TRBD2; clone size: .; J gene: TRBJ2-1; CDR3 DNA: TGTGCCAGCAGTTTACCTCAGCGGGAGTTTCGCCACAATGAGCAGTTCTTC; CDR3 protein: CASSLPQREFRHNEQFF
V gene: TRBV15; D gene: TRBD2; clone size: once; J gene: TRBJ2-2; CDR3 DNA: TGTGCCACCAGCACTCAGCGGGAGTACGCCGGGGAGCTGTTTTTT; CDR3 protein: CATSTQREYAGELFF
V gene: TRBV7-6; D gene: .; clone size: .; J gene: TRBJ2-1; CDR3 DNA: TGTGCCAGCAGCCCCGAGGTAGCGGAACACAATGAGCAGTTCTTC; CDR3 protein: CASSPEVAEHNEQFF
V gene: TRBV10-3; D gene: TRBD1; clone size: few; J gene: TRBJ2-1; CDR3 DNA: TGTGCCATCAGTGAGTGGACAGGGGGTTCCTACAATGAGCAGTTCTTC; CDR3 protein: CAISEWTGGSYNEQFF
V gene: TRBV14; D gene: .; clone size: .; J gene: TRBJ2-3; CDR3 DNA: TGTGCCAGCAGCCATTCCCAGGGATACGCGTATTTT; CDR3 protein: CASSHSQGYAYF
V gene: TRBV12-3/TRBV12-4; D gene: .; clone size: .; J gene: TRBJ2-1; CDR3 DNA: TGTGCCAGCAGTTTACCAGGGCCGTCCTACAATGAGCAGTTCTTC; CDR3 protein: CASSLPGPSYNEQFF
V gene: TRBV4-1; D gene: TRBD1; clone size: .; J gene: TRBJ1-2; CDR3 DNA: TGCGCCAGCAGCCAAGATGCGGCAGGGGGACCCACTAACTATGGCTACACCTTC; CDR3 protein: CASSQDAAGGPTNYGYTF
V gene: TRBV25-1; D gene: .; clone size: .; J gene: TRBJ2-6; CDR3 DNA: TGTGCCAGCAGTGTGAGAACAGGGTCAGGCTCTGGGGCCAACGTCCTGACTTTC; CDR3 protein: CASSVRTGSGSGANVLTF
V gene: TRBV9; D gene: TRBD2; clone size: .; J gene: TRBJ2-7; CDR3 DNA: TGTGCCAGCAGCGTAGGCGGCGGGGAGGGTGATCATCACGAGCAGTACTTC; CDR3 protein: CASSVGGGEGDHHEQYF
V gene: TRBV27; D gene: .; clone size: few; J gene: TRBJ1-5; CDR3 DNA: TGTGCCAGCAGTTCCGGGGGCGCCTGGGGAAATCAGCCCCAGCATTTT; CDR3 protein: CASSSGGAWGNQPQHF
V gene: TRBV9; D gene: .; clone size: .; J gene: TRBJ2-7; CDR3 DNA: TGTGCCAGCAGCGTACTAGCGTACTCCTACGAGCAGTACTTC; CDR3 protein: CASSVLAYSYEQYF
V gene: TRBV12-3/TRBV12-4; D gene: .; clone size: .; J gene: TRBJ1-1; CDR3 DNA: TGTGCCAGCAGTTCTCCTCGCAGGGTATTCACTGAAGCTTTCTTT; CDR3 protein: CASSSPRRVFTEAFF
V gene: TRBV20-1; D gene: .; clone size: .; J gene: TRBJ2-3; CDR3 DNA: TGCAGTGCTCCGAGGGGGGCGCGGGATACAGATACGCAGTATTTT; CDR3 protein: CSAPRGARDTDTQYF
V gene: TRBV27; D gene: .; clone size: .; J gene: TRBJ1-2; CDR3 DNA: TGTGCCAGCAGTTTTGTGGGGGCTGGTGGCTACACCTTC; CDR3 protein: CASSFVGAGGYTF